This T cell receptor beta chain was sequenced during a study of blood T cell repertoires in COVID-19 (dated by TCRdb to the early 2020s). At the level of the whole study: The collaborator samples originated in the United States, Italy and Spain and spanned the acute and convalescent phases of COVID-19. The prospective study material was composed of cDNA or gDNA derived from T cells, B-cell-depleted T cells, or PBMCs. The repertoires were made available in a free public database intended to serve as a resource for research on the immune response to SARS-CoV-2. Nearly every sample came with metadata listing a de-identified subject ID, COVID-19 status, age in years and sex. Samples came from the ongoing ImmuneRACE study (first 160 participants) plus 1,254 subjects from 6 global collaborators. Where available, HLA class I and class II types were taken from metadata supplied by the sample provider and were not determined by assay-based typing. Deeply sampled blood TCRbeta repertoires from subjects exposed to, actively infected with, or recovered from COVID-19 were included in the dataset. The investigation overall reported the following: How much clinical and demographic metadata was included differed by source and by participant, and the metadata was provided uncurated.

TCRbeta CDR3 regions were amplified from genomic DNA using the immunoSEQ Assay, a bias-controlled multiplex PCR. On the authors' methods: Nucleated cell counts per sample were estimated from amplification of reference gene primers within the assay. Sequence reads were collapsed and filtered to measure the absolute abundance of every unique TCRbeta CDR3 rearrangement. For each sample, productive Simpson clonality was calculated by taking the square root of Simpson's diversity index across productive rearrangements. The immuneACCESS repertoire file appears here via TCRdb, limited to in-frame rearrangements. These files lack a portion of the clones; in checked studies, under half of the deficit traces to unresolved V genes, and the cause of the others is not known. V, J and clone size are taken as reported in that table, and D and trimming were inferred from the DNA itself. The sample has 90,000 to 95,000 clones on record, around 90% of them singletons. The ten largest clones capture around 4.5% of the sample.

The table lists this clone with a count of one. Its antigen is not yet known. It has no much larger one-base neighbor in the sample; base qualities were not kept. Trimming removed 4 bases from V and 3 bases from J; the gene matches leave 4 bases unexplained. The germline V gene supplies CDR1 SGDLS and CDR2 YYNGEE. Including cysteine and phenylalanine, the CDR3 has 16 amino acids. The DNA shown is the 48-base CDR3, in frame from base 1. Whole blood was collected in K2EDTA tubes by collaborating institutions according to the institutions' own protocols. For TCRbeta analysis, collaborators shipped samples in one of three forms: frozen whole blood, isolated PBMCs, or DNA extracted from either of those sample types.

The chain is made from TRBV9 and TRBJ1-4, and 12 junctional nucleotides match TRBD1. Sequenced input: peripheral blood. The TCR originated in an elderly woman with active COVID-19. The CDR3 loop reads CASSSGQGAANEKLFF. The DNA reads as follows: TGTGCCAGCAGCTCGGGACAGGGGGCTGCTAATGAAAAACTGTTTTTT.